This T cell receptor (beta chain) was recovered during a study of cytomegalovirus exposure and HLA in healthy donors. Both 60 Vbeta primers and 13 Jbeta primers went into the PCR. Libraries were prepared by immunoSEQ multiplex PCR; TCRdb keeps only in-frame clonotypes and omits some of them. The sample shows 140,000 to 150,000 clones, around 73% of them seen only once. The sequenced sample consisted of PBMCs. The sequence was obtained from a female donor in good health and CMV-seronegative.

CDR3: CASSEPGLSYEQYF. CDR3 DNA sequence: TGTGCCAGCAGTGAACCGGGACTCTCCTACGAGCAGTACTTC. The chain recombines TRBV6-5 with TRBJ2-7, with D possibly TRBD2 on 6 matching bases. Per germline, CDR1 MNHEY and CDR2 SVGAGI. The CDR3 spans 14 residues. Trimming cost V 5 bases and J 0 bases, with 11 bases left between them.